The source of this TCR beta chain is a study of T-cell reconstitution after alpha-beta-depleted transplantation in children (dated by TCRdb to between 2015 and 2016). Background for the entire study: T-cell immune reconstitution after TCRalphabeta/CD19-depleted allogeneic hematopoietic cell transplantation in children was quantitatively tracked in the study by means of TCR repertoire profiling.

The germline V gene sets CDR1 to MGHRA and CDR2 to YSYEKL. V is pruned by 2 bases and J by 3 bases, leaving 8 bases of the junction without a gene match. Its CDR3 holds 17 amino acids, cysteine through phenylalanine. The kept DNA is CDR3 alone, 51 bases in frame from the first base. Library preparation was by PCR. Sequencing instrument: Illumina HiSeq 2500. TCR libraries were prepared with molecular barcoding, using unique molecular identifiers to normalize TCRbeta repertoire quantification. The raw public data were reprocessed by TCRdb itself: fastp quality trimming at Q25, MiXCR clonotype calling, in-frame beta chains only. Every entry covers one CDR3 protein and lists the most common genes and DNA from its rows. This sample is represented by some 43,000 distinct CDR3 sequences; about a tenth of them were singletons. The top ten clones comprise 25% to 30% of the sample. Reading the label with the study, this specimen's time point is: day 60 (about 2 months) after transplantation. This specimen's treatment or condition label, interpreted: allogeneic hematopoietic cell transplantation with graft depleted of TCRalphabeta T cells and CD19 B cells. Transplant recipients were children who received TCRalphabeta/CD19-depleted allogeneic hematopoietic cell grafts.

This clonotype was found many times. The antigen it recognizes is unknown. Base qualities are missing; no much larger clone stands one base away. The full study reports these points: In some patients, the high TCRbeta diversity seen at day 60 was put down to recipient T cells and intrathymic progenitors that had survived conditioning. Over the following months the frequencies of hyperexpanded clones went down, and after one year T-cell counts and TCRbeta diversity were mostly credited to newly produced T cells. About two months after transplant, the apparently early recovery of alphabetaT-cell counts reportedly depended on just several hundred clones that had expanded rapidly and came from non-depleted graft cells.

This clonotype was obtained from a male patient between 2 and 9 years old who had a stem cell transplant for chronic granulomatous disease, so the T cells may come from the graft donor. The chain couples TRBV4-1 to TRBJ2-2; 8 bases in the junction line up with TRBD1. The material sequenced was PBMCs, mostly from graft donor cells, taken 60 days after TCRalphabeta/CD19-depleted stem cell transplant. The sequenced DNA is TGCGCCAGCAGCCAACTCAGGGGGCCCCCTTACACCGGGGAGCTGTTTTTT. The encoded protein is CASSQLRGPPYTGELFF.